This is a list of T cell receptor beta chains from one sample in a study of CD8 T cells in ankylosing spondylitis. In TCRdb, the 5' RACE reads were re-called with MiXCR into one record per CDR3 protein. The sample lists some 220,000 distinct CDR3 sequences, more than 5.5% occurring once. The sample comprised blood, either unsorted or a sorted T cell fraction (not recorded which). These receptors all stem from a male donor with ankylosing spondylitis. Both conserved end residues are part of each CDR3. The D gene is left open where the match is weak. Some rows have no size entry. The others give once, few or many, or a class for an expanded clone.

len: 11; abundance: many; v_gene: TRBV12-3/TRBV12-4; d_gene: NA; j_gene: TRBJ1-2; CDR3nt: TGTGCCAGCAGTTCGGGTCCGAGGGACACCTTC; CDR3aa: CASSSGPRDTF
len: 15; abundance: many; v_gene: TRBV27; d_gene: TRBD1; j_gene: TRBJ1-4; CDR3nt: TGTGCCAGCAGTTTGATAAGGACAGGGAATGAAAAACTGTTTTTT; CDR3aa: CASSLIRTGNEKLFF
len: 15; abundance: many; v_gene: TRBV6-1; d_gene: TRBD1; j_gene: TRBJ2-1; CDR3nt: TGTGCCAGCAGCTCCACCGGGACAGGCGATAATGAGCAGTTCTTC; CDR3aa: CASSSTGTGDNEQFF
len: 15; abundance: many; v_gene: TRBV6-1; d_gene: TRBD2; j_gene: TRBJ2-5; CDR3nt: TGTGCCAGCAGGCGGGGACTAGCGGGACAAGAGACCCAGTACTTC; CDR3aa: CASRRGLAGQETQYF
len: 16; abundance: NA; v_gene: TRBV30; d_gene: NA; j_gene: TRBJ2-5; CDR3nt: TGTGCCTGGAGTGTACGGCCGGGGGGCGAGGGAGAGACCCAGTACTTC; CDR3aa: CAWSVRPGGEGETQYF
len: 13; abundance: few; v_gene: TRBV4-1; d_gene: NA; j_gene: TRBJ2-7; CDR3nt: TGCGCCAGCAGCCACGTGGGGACCTACGAGCAGTACTTC; CDR3aa: CASSHVGTYEQYF
len: 16; abundance: many; v_gene: TRBV7-9; d_gene: NA; j_gene: TRBJ1-5; CDR3nt: TGTGCCAGCAGCCCGGCGGGCAGGAATAGCAATCAGCCCCAGCATTTT; CDR3aa: CASSPAGRNSNQPQHF
len: 15; abundance: NA; v_gene: TRBV24-1; d_gene: NA; j_gene: TRBJ2-7; CDR3nt: TGTGCCACCAGTGATCCTTACCAGGGAATCCACGAGCAGTACTTC; CDR3aa: CATSDPYQGIHEQYF
len: 13; abundance: many; v_gene: TRBV7-2; d_gene: NA; j_gene: TRBJ2-7; CDR3nt: TGTGCCAGCAGCTCCGGGACGGACTACGAGCAGTACTTC; CDR3aa: CASSSGTDYEQYF
len: 15; abundance: few; v_gene: TRBV9; d_gene: NA; j_gene: TRBJ1-1; CDR3nt: TGTGCCAGCAGCGTGTCAGGGATTGGGAACACTGAAGCTTTCTTT; CDR3aa: CASSVSGIGNTEAFF
len: 16; abundance: many; v_gene: TRBV7-9; d_gene: TRBD1; j_gene: TRBJ1-2; CDR3nt: TGTGCCAGCAGCCCCGGGACAGGGCGGTTGGGGTATGGCTACACCTTC; CDR3aa: CASSPGTGRLGYGYTF
len: 15; abundance: many; v_gene: TRBV10-3; d_gene: NA; j_gene: TRBJ1-3; CDR3nt: TGTGCCATGACCCTCCGGGAGGGCCCAGGAAACACCATATATTTT; CDR3aa: CAMTLREGPGNTIYF
len: 12; abundance: NA; v_gene: TRBV11-2; d_gene: NA; j_gene: TRBJ2-7; CDR3nt: TGTGCCAGCAGCCTCTACGATAGGGAGCAGTACTTC; CDR3aa: CASSLYDREQYF
len: 13; abundance: few; v_gene: TRBV20-1; d_gene: NA; j_gene: TRBJ2-7; CDR3nt: TGCAGTGCTAGTTTGAGACGGACCTACGAGCAGTACTTC; CDR3aa: CSASLRRTYEQYF
len: 18; abundance: many; v_gene: TRBV4-3; d_gene: TRBD1; j_gene: TRBJ1-1; CDR3nt: TGCGCCAGCAGCCAAGATCCGGGGACAGGGGACATGAACACTGAAGCTTTCTTT; CDR3aa: CASSQDPGTGDMNTEAFF
len: 15; abundance: NA; v_gene: TRBV6-2/TRBV6-3; d_gene: TRBD2; j_gene: TRBJ2-1; CDR3nt: TGTGCCAGCAGTCGCACTAGCGTTAACTACAATGAGCAGTTCTTC; CDR3aa: CASSRTSVNYNEQFF
len: 12; abundance: many; v_gene: TRBV29-1; d_gene: TRBD1; j_gene: TRBJ2-7; CDR3nt: TGCAGCGTTGTCCAGGGGGTCTACGAGCAGTACTTC; CDR3aa: CSVVQGVYEQYF
len: 15; abundance: many; v_gene: TRBV7-9; d_gene: NA; j_gene: TRBJ2-5; CDR3nt: TGTGCCAGCAGCCCTCTTAGACAGAGGGCAGAGACCCAGTACTTC; CDR3aa: CASSPLRQRAETQYF
len: 13; abundance: many; v_gene: TRBV7-9; d_gene: NA; j_gene: TRBJ1-2; CDR3nt: TGTGCCAGCAGCTCGGGACCGGCTAGAGGCTACACCTTC; CDR3aa: CASSSGPARGYTF
len: 15; abundance: many; v_gene: TRBV4-3; d_gene: NA; j_gene: TRBJ2-7; CDR3nt: TGCGCCAGCAGCCAAGATTGGGGATCAACCTACGAGCAGTACTTC; CDR3aa: CASSQDWGSTYEQYF
len: 14; abundance: many; v_gene: TRBV27; d_gene: NA; j_gene: TRBJ1-2; CDR3nt: TGTGCCAGCAGTTTAGGCGTCCGGACCTATGGCTACACCTTC; CDR3aa: CASSLGVRTYGYTF
len: 14; abundance: many; v_gene: TRBV27; d_gene: NA; j_gene: TRBJ2-7; CDR3nt: TGTGCCAGCAGTCTAACAGGGATCCCCTACGAGCAGTACTTC; CDR3aa: CASSLTGIPYEQYF
len: 16; abundance: few; v_gene: TRBV6-1; d_gene: TRBD2; j_gene: TRBJ2-5; CDR3nt: TGTGCCAGCAGTCCCGGACTAGCGGGAGTTCAGGAGACCCAGTACTTC; CDR3aa: CASSPGLAGVQETQYF
len: 11; abundance: many; v_gene: TRBV7-2; d_gene: NA; j_gene: TRBJ2-5; CDR3nt: TGTGCCAGCAGGGCCTTCGGGACCCAGTACTTC; CDR3aa: CASRAFGTQYF
len: 15; abundance: NA; v_gene: TRBV21-1; d_gene: NA; j_gene: TRBJ2-7; CDR3nt: TGTGCCAGCAGCAAACCTGTCAGGCCCATCTACGAGCAGTACTTC; CDR3aa: CASSKPVRPIYEQYF
len: 15; abundance: few; v_gene: TRBV9; d_gene: TRBD1; j_gene: TRBJ2-7; CDR3nt: TGTGCCAGCAGCGCAACAGGGGTCCCCTCCTACGAGCAGTACTTC; CDR3aa: CASSATGVPSYEQYF
len: 14; abundance: NA; v_gene: TRBV20-1; d_gene: NA; j_gene: TRBJ2-3; CDR3nt: TGCAGTGCTAGAAACGTGTGGGGATCAGATACGCAGTATTTT; CDR3aa: CSARNVWGSDTQYF
len: 14; abundance: NA; v_gene: TRBV15; d_gene: NA; j_gene: TRBJ2-7; CDR3nt: TGTGCCACCAGCAGAGATCGCTCCTACTACGAGCAGTACTTC; CDR3aa: CATSRDRSYYEQYF
len: 12; abundance: many; v_gene: TRBV5-1; d_gene: NA; j_gene: TRBJ1-1; CDR3nt: TGCGCCAGCAGCTTGGATACGGCGGAAGCTTTCTTT; CDR3aa: CASSLDTAEAFF
len: 15; abundance: NA; v_gene: TRBV4-3; d_gene: NA; j_gene: TRBJ2-5; CDR3nt: TGCGCCAGCAGCCTTTGGGGCTCAGGCCAAGAGACCCAGTACTTC; CDR3aa: CASSLWGSGQETQYF
len: 13; abundance: many; v_gene: TRBV20-1; d_gene: NA; j_gene: TRBJ2-1; CDR3nt: TGCAGTGCTAGATTTAAACCCTACAATGAGCAGTTCTTC; CDR3aa: CSARFKPYNEQFF
len: 13; abundance: few; v_gene: TRBV9; d_gene: NA; j_gene: TRBJ2-2; CDR3nt: TGTGCCAGCAGCGGGATGAGCGCCGGGGAGCTGTTTTTT; CDR3aa: CASSGMSAGELFF
len: 14; abundance: many; v_gene: TRBV7-8; d_gene: TRBD2; j_gene: TRBJ2-1; CDR3nt: TGTGCCAGCAGCTCAGGACTAGACGTAAATGAGCAGTTCTTC; CDR3aa: CASSSGLDVNEQFF
len: 15; abundance: many; v_gene: TRBV7-6; d_gene: NA; j_gene: TRBJ1-1; CDR3nt: TGTGCCAGCAGCTTAGAGGGCCCCGGTTGGACTGAAGCTTTCTTT; CDR3aa: CASSLEGPGWTEAFF
len: 14; abundance: few; v_gene: TRBV27; d_gene: NA; j_gene: TRBJ1-5; CDR3nt: TGTGCCAGCAGCTCGTGGGGGAGGAATCAGCCCCAGCATTTT; CDR3aa: CASSSWGRNQPQHF
len: 16; abundance: many; v_gene: TRBV7-8; d_gene: TRBD2; j_gene: TRBJ2-1; CDR3nt: TGTGCCAGCAGCTTAGGAATCGGACTAGTGTACAATGAGCAGTTCTTC; CDR3aa: CASSLGIGLVYNEQFF
len: 15; abundance: NA; v_gene: TRBV11-2; d_gene: NA; j_gene: TRBJ2-7; CDR3nt: TGTGCCAGCAGCTTAGGTCCCGGACAACCCTACGAGCAGTACTTC; CDR3aa: CASSLGPGQPYEQYF
len: 15; abundance: NA; v_gene: TRBV30; d_gene: NA; j_gene: TRBJ2-7; CDR3nt: TGTGCCTGGAGTGTAGGGGACGGCCGCTCCTACGAGCAGTACTTC; CDR3aa: CAWSVGDGRSYEQYF
len: 17; abundance: many; v_gene: TRBV7-9; d_gene: NA; j_gene: TRBJ1-6; CDR3nt: TGTGCCAGCAGCTTAGCGCGGGAAAAGGGTTATAATTCACCCCTCCACTTT; CDR3aa: CASSLAREKGYNSPLHF
len: 13; abundance: NA; v_gene: TRBV2; d_gene: NA; j_gene: TRBJ1-3; CDR3nt: TGTGCCAGCCCGGACAACTCTGGAAACACCATATATTTT; CDR3aa: CASPDNSGNTIYF
len: 18; abundance: many; v_gene: TRBV4-3; d_gene: TRBD2; j_gene: TRBJ2-3; CDR3nt: TGCGCCAGCAGCCAAGATATGACTAGCGGGAGAATAACAGATACGCAGTATTTT; CDR3aa: CASSQDMTSGRITDTQYF
len: 14; abundance: many; v_gene: TRBV11-2; d_gene: NA; j_gene: TRBJ1-2; CDR3nt: TGTGCCAGCAGCTCCGGCAGGTTTCCCTATGGCTACACCTTC; CDR3aa: CASSSGRFPYGYTF
len: 18; abundance: many; v_gene: TRBV4-1; d_gene: TRBD1; j_gene: TRBJ2-5; CDR3nt: TGCGCCAGCAGCCAAGAGGGGGTAGGACAGGGCATCGGGGAGACCCAGTACTTC; CDR3aa: CASSQEGVGQGIGETQYF
len: 14; abundance: NA; v_gene: TRBV7-6; d_gene: NA; j_gene: TRBJ2-3; CDR3nt: TGTGCCAGCAACCACTGGACAGACACAGATACGCAGTATTTT; CDR3aa: CASNHWTDTDTQYF